These 11 T cell receptor beta chains were all obtained from the same sample, sequenced in a study of identical twins. TCRdb ran MiXCR on the 5' RACE reads and lists one entry per CDR3 protein. The data hold about 200,000 distinct CDR3 sequences, with roughly 10% observed a single time. Sequenced: memory T cells sorted from blood. The receptor set was obtained from a man over 45 in good health.

Ten or more counts support this clonotype. J is TRBJ2-2 and V is TRBV20-1; D unresolved. Germline-derived CDR1 and CDR2 are DFQATT and SNEGSKA (reference sequence). Trimming removed 3 bases from V and 1 base from J, with 9 bases in between. There are 14 residues in the CDR3. CDR3: CSASGQLNTGELFF. Written as DNA, the CDR3 is TGCAGTGCTAGTGGGCAGTTGAACACCGGGGAGCTGTTTTTT.

This clonotype was recorded at least ten times. The chain recombines TRBV27 with TRBJ2-5; D assignment may be TRBD1 or TRBD2 (6 bases each). CDR3 length equals 12 residues. Per the germline V gene, CDR1 is MNHEY and CDR2 is SMNVEV (reference sequence). V gave up 6 bases and J gave up 5 bases, with 10 bases separating them. The CDR3 sequence: CASRGGWETQYF. Written as DNA, the CDR3 is TGTGCCAGCAGGGGGGGCTGGGAGACCCAGTACTTC.

The table lists this clonotype with a few counts. This sequence joins TRBV3-1 and TRBJ1-3; 7 nucleotides line up with TRBD1. Unmatched junction bases numbered 12, after V lost 5 bases and J lost 2 bases. Germline V gene data show CDR1 as LGHDT and CDR2 as YNNKEL (reference sequence). The length of the CDR3 is 17 residues. The CDR3 coding sequence is TGTGCCAGCAGCTTTCTACTTCTGACAGGGACTGGAAACACCATATATTTT. Residues: CASSFLLLTGTGNTIYF.

The chain recombines TRBV6-2 or TRBV6-3 with TRBJ2-3, with a possible D match to TRBD2 (6 bases). The CDR3 has 13 amino acids. V was clipped by 5 bases and J by 9 bases, with 15 bases between them. CDR1 is MNHEY and CDR2 is SVGEGT in the germline V gene. The chain's CDR3 is CASSRDWMGTQYF. In DNA, the CDR3 is TGTGCCAGCAGTCGGGACTGGATGGGGACGCAGTATTTT.

Notes on this clonotype: The junction does not match germline at one end; this may be a read error. V usage is TRBV28 and J usage is TRBJ1-5, with D maybe TRBD1 (6 bases). Germline assignment: CDR1 MDHEN and CDR2 SYDVKM. This CDR3 is 17 amino acids long. Here the CDR3 reads CASSFSLSGVSIQPQHF. The CDR3 DNA reads TGTGCCAGCAGTTTCTCTCTTTCAGGGGTTAGCATTCAGCCCCAGCATTTT. Drawing the rest from reference TRBV28 and TRBJ1-5, the complete variable domain is DVKVTQSSRYLVKRTGEKVFLECVQDMDHENMFWYRQDPGLGLRLIYFSYDVKMKEKGDIPEGYSVSREKKERFSLILESASTNQTSMYLCASSFSLSGVSIQPQHFGDGTRLSIL.

This clonotype was seen a handful of times. The chain carries TRBV6-2 or TRBV6-3 and TRBJ2-5; D may correspond to TRBD1 or TRBD2 (5 bases each). The CDR3 length is 14 residues. Per germline, CDR1 MNHEY and CDR2 SVGEGT. Trimming took off 7 bases at V and 4 bases at J, with 16 bases between the two ends. The CDR3 reads CASTNQMRGETQYF. The CDR3 nucleotides are TGTGCCAGCACGAACCAGATGAGGGGAGAGACCCAGTACTTC.

This rearrangement joins TRBV4-1 to TRBJ1-2, with TRBD1 identical over 9 bases. After removal of 0 bases from V and 2 bases from J, the junction contained 7 bases not matched to a gene. The germline V gene encodes CDR1 MGHRA and CDR2 YSYEKL. The CDR3 loop spans 17 amino acids. CDR3 in DNA: TGCGCCAGCAGCCAAGATTTAATGGGACAGGGAAACTATGGCTACACCTTC. This codes for CASSQDLMGQGNYGYTF.

This clonotype was observed many times. The V gene is TRBV4-3, the J gene TRBJ2-3, with no clear D. Trimming stripped 0 bases from V and 2 bases from J, with 18 bases between. The CDR3 is made up of 18 amino acids. CDR1 is LGHNA and CDR2 is YSLEER in the germline V gene. The CDR3 is CASSQDEAGRGYTDTQYF. Written as DNA, the CDR3 is TGCGCCAGCAGCCAAGATGAGGCCGGTAGAGGATACACAGATACGCAGTATTTT.

This clonotype was detected a few times. V and J are TRBV2 and TRBJ2-7; D might be TRBD2 (6 bases). Germline loops: CDR1 SNHLY, CDR2 FYNNEI. Deletions cut 6 bases from V and 3 bases from J, with 21 bases between. CDR3 length equals 16 residues. Written as DNA, the CDR3 is TGTGCCAGCAGCGAACTACCCGGGACTGGGGGCTACGAGCAGTACTTC. Protein sequence: CASSELPGTGGYEQYF.

This clonotype has ten or more counts. The genes are TRBV20-1 and TRBJ2-2; weak D call: TRBD1 (6 bases). V was cut by 7 bases and J by 3 bases, with 18 bases left in between. Germline CDR1 and CDR2: DFQATT and SNEGSKA (reference sequence). CDR3 length: 15 residues. CDR3 residues: CSVKHQGIDTGELFF. The CDR3 nucleotides are TGCAGTGTGAAGCACCAGGGGATAGACACCGGGGAGCTGTTTTTT.

At least ten counts were recorded for this clonotype. The chain combines TRBV20-1 with TRBJ2-7; TRBD2 matches 12 bases. The CDR3 consists of 14 residues. The germline gives CDR1 DFQATT, CDR2 SNEGSKA (reference sequence). The junction had 6 bases not matched to a gene; V was cut back by 3 bases and J by 6 bases. CDR3 nucleotide sequence: TGCAGTGCTAGCCTAGCGGGAGGGCCGAGCGAGCAGTACTTC. Translating it yields CSASLAGGPSEQYF.